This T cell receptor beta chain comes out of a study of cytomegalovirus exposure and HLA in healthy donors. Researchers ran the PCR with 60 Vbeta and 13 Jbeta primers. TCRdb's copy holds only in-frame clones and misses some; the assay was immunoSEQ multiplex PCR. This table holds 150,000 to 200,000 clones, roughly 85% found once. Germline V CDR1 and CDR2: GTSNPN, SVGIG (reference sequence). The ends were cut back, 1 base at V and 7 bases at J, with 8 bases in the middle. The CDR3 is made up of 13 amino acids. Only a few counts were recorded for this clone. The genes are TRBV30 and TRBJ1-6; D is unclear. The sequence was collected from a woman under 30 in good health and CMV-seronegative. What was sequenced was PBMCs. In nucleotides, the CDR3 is TGTGCCTGGAGTGCCGAACAGAATTCACCCCTCCACTTT. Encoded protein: CAWSAEQNSPLHF.